This entry concerns a single T cell receptor beta chain. The antigen is not known. The data were obtained in a study of identical twins. Healthy Caucasians made up all donors. Points from the study as a whole: The same donors were not followed; conclusions instead depended on cross-sectional statistical analysis. Insertion counts were lower in abundant cord blood beta clonotypes, a trend that memory repertoires did not show.

Template switching, a step in the protocol, added a universal primer site, and cDNA carried unique molecular identifiers. TCRdb fed the 5' RACE reads into MiXCR, producing one record per CDR3 protein. Among hundreds of thousands of distinct CDR3 sequences listed, under 9% were seen once. V dropped 4 bases and J dropped 6 bases, with 10 bases sitting between them. Germline V gene lookup returns CDR1 LNHDA and CDR2 SQIVND (reference sequence). CDR3 length: 12 amino acids. The same specimen was also included in a second study, on yellow fever vaccine responses in identical twins.

This rearrangement joins TRBV19 to TRBJ2-7; D is unclear. The receptor's source is a woman under 30 in good health. The sequenced sample consisted of PBMCs. This CDR3 reads CASSTPVGEQYF. CDR3 nucleotides: TGTGCCAGTAGTACCCCGGTAGGCGAGCAGTACTTC.